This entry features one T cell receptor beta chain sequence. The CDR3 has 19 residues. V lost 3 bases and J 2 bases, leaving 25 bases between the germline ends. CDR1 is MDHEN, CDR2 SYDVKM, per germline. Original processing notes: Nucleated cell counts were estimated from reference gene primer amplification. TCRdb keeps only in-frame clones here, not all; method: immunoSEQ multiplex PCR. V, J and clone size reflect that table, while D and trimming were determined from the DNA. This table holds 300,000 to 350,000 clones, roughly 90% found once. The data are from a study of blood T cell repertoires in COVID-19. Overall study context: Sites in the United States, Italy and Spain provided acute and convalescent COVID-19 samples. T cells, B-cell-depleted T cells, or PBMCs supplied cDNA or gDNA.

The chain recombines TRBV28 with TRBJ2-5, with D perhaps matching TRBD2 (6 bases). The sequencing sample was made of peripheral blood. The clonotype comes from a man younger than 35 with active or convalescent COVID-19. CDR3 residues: CASSFPRVAETHQQETQYF. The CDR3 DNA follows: TGTGCCAGCAGTTTCCCCAGGGTAGCGGAGACCCACCAACAAGAGACCCAGTACTTC. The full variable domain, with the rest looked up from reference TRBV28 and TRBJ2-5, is DVKVTQSSRYLVKRTGEKVFLECVQDMDHENMFWYRQDPGLGLRLIYFSYDVKMKEKGDIPEGYSVSREKKERFSLILESASTNQTSMYLCASSFPRVAETHQQETQYFGPGTRLLVL.